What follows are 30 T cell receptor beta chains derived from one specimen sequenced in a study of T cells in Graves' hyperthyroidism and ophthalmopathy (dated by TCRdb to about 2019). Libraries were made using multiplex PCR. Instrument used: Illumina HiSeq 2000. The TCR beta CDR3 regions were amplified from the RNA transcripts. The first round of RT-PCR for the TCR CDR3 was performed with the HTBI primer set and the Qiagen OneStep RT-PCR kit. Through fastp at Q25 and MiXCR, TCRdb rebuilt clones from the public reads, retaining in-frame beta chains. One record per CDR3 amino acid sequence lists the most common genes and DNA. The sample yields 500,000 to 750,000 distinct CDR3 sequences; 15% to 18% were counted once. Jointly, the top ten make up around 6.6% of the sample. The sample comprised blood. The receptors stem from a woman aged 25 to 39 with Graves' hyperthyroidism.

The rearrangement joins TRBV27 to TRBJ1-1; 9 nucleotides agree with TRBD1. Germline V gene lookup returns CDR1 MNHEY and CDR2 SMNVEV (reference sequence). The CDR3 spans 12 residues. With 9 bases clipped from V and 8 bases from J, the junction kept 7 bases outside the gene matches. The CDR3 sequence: CASTGQGSEAFF. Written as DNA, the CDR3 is TGTGCCAGTACAGGACAGGGGTCAGAAGCTTTCTTT.

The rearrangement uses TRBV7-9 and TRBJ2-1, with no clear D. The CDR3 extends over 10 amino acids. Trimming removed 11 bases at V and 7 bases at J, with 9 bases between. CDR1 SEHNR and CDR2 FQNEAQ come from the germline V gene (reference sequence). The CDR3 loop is CAGALNEQFF. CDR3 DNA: TGTGCCGGCGCGCTGAATGAGCAGTTCTTC.

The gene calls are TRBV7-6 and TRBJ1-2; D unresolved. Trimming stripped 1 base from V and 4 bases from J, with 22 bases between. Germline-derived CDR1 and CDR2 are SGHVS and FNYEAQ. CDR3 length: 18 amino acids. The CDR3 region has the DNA TGTGCCAGCAGCTTAGGGCCTGCGATACCCCTGACGAGCTATGGCTACACCTTC. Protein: CASSLGPAIPLTSYGYTF.

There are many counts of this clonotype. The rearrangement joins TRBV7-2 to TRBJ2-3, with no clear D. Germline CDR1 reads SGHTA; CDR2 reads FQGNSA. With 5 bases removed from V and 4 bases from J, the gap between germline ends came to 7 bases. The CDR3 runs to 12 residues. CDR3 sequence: CASSLWADTQYF. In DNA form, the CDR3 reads TGTGCCAGCAGCCTGTGGGCAGATACGCAGTATTTT.

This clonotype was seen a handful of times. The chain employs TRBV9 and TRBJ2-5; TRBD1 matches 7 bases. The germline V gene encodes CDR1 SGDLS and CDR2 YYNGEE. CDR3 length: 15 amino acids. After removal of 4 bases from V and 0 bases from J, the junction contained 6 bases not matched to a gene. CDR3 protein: CASSTHGTDQETQYF. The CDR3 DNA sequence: TGTGCCAGCAGCACCCACGGGACAGACCAAGAGACCCAGTACTTC.

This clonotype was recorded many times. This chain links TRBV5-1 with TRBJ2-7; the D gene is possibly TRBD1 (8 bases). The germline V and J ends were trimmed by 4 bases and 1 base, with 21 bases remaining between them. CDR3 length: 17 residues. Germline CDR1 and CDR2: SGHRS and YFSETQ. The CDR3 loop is CASSTPVSGTGSYEQYF. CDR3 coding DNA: TGCGCCAGCAGCACCCCCGTGAGCGGGACAGGTTCCTACGAGCAGTACTTC.

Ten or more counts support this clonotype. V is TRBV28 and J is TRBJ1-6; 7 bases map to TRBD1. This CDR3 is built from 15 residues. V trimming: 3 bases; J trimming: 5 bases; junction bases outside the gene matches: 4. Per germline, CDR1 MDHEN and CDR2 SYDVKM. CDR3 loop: CASSFSGTDNSPLHF. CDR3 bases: TGTGCCAGCAGTTTCTCCGGGACAGATAATTCACCCCTCCACTTT.

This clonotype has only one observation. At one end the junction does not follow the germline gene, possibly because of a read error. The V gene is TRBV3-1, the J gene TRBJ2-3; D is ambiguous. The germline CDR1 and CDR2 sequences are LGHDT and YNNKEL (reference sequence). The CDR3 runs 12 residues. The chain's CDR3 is CTSSPLTDTQYF. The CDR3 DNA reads TGTACCAGCAGTCCACTGACAGATACGCAGTATTTT.

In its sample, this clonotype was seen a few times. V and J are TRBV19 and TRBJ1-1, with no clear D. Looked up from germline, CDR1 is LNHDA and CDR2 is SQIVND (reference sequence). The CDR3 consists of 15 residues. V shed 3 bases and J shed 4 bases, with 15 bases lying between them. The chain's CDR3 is CASSIGNIRFTEAFF. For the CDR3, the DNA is TGTGCCAGTAGTATCGGGAATATAAGGTTCACTGAAGCTTTCTTT. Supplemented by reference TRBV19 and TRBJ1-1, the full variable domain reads DGGITQSPKYLFRKEGQNVTLSCEQNLNHDAMYWYRQDPGQGLRLIYYSQIVNDFQKGDIAEGYSVSREKKESFPLTVTSAQKNPTAFYLCASSIGNIRFTEAFFGQGTRLTVV.

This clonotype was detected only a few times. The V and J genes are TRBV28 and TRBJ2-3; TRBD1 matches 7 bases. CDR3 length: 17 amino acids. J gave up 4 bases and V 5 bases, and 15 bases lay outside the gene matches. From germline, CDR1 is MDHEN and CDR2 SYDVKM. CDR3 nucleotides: TGTGCCAGCAGTCACCTTAAATCGACAGGGCAATCAGATACGCAGTATTTT. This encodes CASSHLKSTGQSDTQYF.

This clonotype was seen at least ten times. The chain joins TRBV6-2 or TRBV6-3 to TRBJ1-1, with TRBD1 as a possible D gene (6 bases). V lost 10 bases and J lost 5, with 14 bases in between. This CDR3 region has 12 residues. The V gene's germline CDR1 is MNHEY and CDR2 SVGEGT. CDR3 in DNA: TGTGCCACCGGGGGGCCTGGGACTGAAGCTTTCTTT. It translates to CATGGPGTEAFF.

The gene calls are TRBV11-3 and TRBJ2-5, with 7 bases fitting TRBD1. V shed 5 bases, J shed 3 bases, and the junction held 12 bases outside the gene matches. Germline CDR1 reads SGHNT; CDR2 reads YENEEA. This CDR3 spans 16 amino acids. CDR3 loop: CASSPYSGTDKETQYF. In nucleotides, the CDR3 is TGTGCCAGCAGCCCCTACTCTGGGACAGACAAAGAGACCCAGTACTTC.

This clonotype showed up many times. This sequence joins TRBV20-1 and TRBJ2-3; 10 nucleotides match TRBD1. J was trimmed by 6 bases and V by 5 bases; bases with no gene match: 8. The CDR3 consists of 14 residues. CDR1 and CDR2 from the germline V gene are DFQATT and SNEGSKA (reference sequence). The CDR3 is CSALRDRGLDTQYF. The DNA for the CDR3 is TGCAGTGCTCTAAGGGACAGGGGTTTGGATACGCAGTATTTT.

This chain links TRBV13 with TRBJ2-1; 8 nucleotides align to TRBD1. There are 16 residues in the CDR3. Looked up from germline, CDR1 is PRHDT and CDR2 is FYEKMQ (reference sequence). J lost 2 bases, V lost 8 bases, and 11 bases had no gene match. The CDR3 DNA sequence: TGTGCCAGCTCCAGGACAGGGAAATTAACCTACAATGAGCAGTTCTTC. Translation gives CASSRTGKLTYNEQFF.

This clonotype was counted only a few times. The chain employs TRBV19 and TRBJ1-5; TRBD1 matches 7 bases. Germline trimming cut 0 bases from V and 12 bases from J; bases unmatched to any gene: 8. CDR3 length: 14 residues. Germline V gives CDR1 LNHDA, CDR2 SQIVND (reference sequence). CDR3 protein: CASSIDGRQGNQHF. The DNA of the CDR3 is TGTGCCAGTAGTATAGATGGCCGACAGGGAAACCAGCATTTT.

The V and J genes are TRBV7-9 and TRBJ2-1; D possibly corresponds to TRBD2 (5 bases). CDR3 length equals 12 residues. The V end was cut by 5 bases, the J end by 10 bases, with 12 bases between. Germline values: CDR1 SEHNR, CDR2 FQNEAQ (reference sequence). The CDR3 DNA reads TGTGCCAGCAGCGAACGGACTCCCGAGCAGTTCTTC. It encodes CASSERTPEQFF.

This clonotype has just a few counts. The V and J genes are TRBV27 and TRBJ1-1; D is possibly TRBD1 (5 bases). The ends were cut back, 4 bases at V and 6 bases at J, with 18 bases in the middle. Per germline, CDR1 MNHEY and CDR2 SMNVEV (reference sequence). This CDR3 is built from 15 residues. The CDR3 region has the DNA TGTGCCAGCAGTTCAGCTAAGGGGCTCTACGCTGAAGCTTTCTTT. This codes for CASSSAKGLYAEAFF.

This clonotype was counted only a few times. CDR3 DNA sequence: TGTGCCAGCAGCCGTGGGGGAACCTATGGCTACACCTTC. Encoded protein: CASSRGGTYGYTF. The chain links TRBV5-6 to TRBJ1-2; D possibly corresponds to TRBD1 (5 bases). CDR3 length equals 13 residues. CDR1 and CDR2 (germline): SGHDT, YYEEEE. V shed 4 bases and J shed 4 bases, with 11 bases lying between them.

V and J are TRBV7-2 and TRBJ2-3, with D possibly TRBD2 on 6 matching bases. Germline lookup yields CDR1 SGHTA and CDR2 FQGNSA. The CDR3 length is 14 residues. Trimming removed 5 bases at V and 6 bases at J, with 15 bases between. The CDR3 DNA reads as TGTGCCAGCAGCCATGCGGGGCCTGCTGATACGCAGTATTTT. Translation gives CASSHAGPADTQYF.

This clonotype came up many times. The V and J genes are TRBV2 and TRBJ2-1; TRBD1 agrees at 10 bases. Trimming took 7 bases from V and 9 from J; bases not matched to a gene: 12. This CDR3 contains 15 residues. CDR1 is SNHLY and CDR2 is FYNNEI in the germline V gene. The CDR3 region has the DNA TGTGCCAGCACTGGACAGGGGGTGGACGCGGGTGAGCAGTTCTTC. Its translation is CASTGQGVDAGEQFF.

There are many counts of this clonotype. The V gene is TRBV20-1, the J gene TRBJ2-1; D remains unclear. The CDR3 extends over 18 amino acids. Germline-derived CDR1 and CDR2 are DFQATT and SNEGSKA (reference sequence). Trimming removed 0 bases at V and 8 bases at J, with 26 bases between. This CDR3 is CSARDHMGRTETRYEQFF. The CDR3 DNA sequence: TGCAGTGCTAGAGACCACATGGGCCGTACGGAGACCAGGTATGAGCAGTTCTTC.

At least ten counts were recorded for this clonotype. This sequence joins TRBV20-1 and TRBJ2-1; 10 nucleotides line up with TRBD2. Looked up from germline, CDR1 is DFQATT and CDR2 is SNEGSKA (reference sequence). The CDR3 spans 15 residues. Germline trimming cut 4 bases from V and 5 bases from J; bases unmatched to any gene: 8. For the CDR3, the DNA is TGCAGTGCTACCCCGGGACTAGCGACCCACAATGAGCAGTTCTTC. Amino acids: CSATPGLATHNEQFF.

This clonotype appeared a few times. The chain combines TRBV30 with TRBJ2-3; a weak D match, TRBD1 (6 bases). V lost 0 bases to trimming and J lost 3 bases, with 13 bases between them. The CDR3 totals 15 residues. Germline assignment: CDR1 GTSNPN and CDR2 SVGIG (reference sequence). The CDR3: CAWSVLLQGTDTQYF. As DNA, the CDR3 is TGTGCCTGGAGTGTACTTTTACAGGGAACAGATACGCAGTATTTT.

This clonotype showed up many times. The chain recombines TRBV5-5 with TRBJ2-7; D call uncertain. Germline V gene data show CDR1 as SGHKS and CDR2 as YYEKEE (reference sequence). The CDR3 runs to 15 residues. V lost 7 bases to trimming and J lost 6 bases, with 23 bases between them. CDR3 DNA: TGTGCCAGCTCCCCCTTGGGCGGAACAATCTTCGAGCAGTACTTC. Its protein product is CASSPLGGTIFEQYF.

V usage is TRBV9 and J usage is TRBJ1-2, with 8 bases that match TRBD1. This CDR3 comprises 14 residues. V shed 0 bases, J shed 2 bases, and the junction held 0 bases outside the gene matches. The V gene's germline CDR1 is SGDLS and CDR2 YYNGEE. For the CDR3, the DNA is TGTGCCAGCAGCGTAGGACAGGGGAACTATGGCTACACCTTC. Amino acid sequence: CASSVGQGNYGYTF.

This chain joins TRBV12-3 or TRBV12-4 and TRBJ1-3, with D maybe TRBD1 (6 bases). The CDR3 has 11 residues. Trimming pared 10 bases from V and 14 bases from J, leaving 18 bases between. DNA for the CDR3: TGTGCCATCACCTACCTAGGGGGTGTATATTTT. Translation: CAITYLGGVYF.

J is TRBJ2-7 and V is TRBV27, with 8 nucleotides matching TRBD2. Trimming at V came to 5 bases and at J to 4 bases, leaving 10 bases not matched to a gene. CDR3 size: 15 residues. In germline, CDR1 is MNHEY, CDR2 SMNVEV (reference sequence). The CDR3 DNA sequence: TGTGCCAGCAGTCGGGTAGGGACTAGATCTTACGAGCAGTACTTC. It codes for CASSRVGTRSYEQYF.

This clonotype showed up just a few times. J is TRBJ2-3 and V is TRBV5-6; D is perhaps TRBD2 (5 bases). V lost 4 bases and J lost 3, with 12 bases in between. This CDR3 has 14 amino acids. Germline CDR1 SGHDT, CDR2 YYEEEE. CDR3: CASSRGGLTDTQYF. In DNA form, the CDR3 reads TGTGCCAGCAGCCGCGGCGGGCTTACAGATACGCAGTATTTT.

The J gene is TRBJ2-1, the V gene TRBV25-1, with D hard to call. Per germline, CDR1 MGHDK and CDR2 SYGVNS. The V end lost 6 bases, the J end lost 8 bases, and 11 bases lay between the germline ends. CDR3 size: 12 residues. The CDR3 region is CASSQDWHEQFF. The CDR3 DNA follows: TGTGCCAGCAGCCAAGACTGGCATGAGCAGTTCTTC.

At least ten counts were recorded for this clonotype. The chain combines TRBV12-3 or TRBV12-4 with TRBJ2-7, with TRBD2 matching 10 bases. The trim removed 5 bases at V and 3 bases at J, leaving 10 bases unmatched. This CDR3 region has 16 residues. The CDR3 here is CASSRVSGRTHYEQYF. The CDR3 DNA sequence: TGTGCCAGCAGTCGAGTTAGCGGGAGGACTCACTACGAGCAGTACTTC.